This entry is about one T cell receptor beta chain. This specimen belongs to a study of blood T cell repertoires in COVID-19. TCRdb's copy holds only in-frame clones and misses some; the assay was immunoSEQ multiplex PCR. In the table there are some 320,000 clones, 89% of which are singletons. This CDR3 has 13 residues. V lost 2 bases to trimming and J lost 4 bases, with 8 bases between them. Germline CDR1 MNHEY, CDR2 SMNVEV (reference sequence). The source material was peripheral blood. The genes are TRBV27 and TRBJ1-1; D is uncertain. This clonotype was obtained from a woman aged 25 to 39 with COVID-19, enrolled during active disease. The CDR3, as DNA: TGTGCCAGCAGTTTAAGTGGGAGCACTGAAGCTTTCTTT. The encoded protein is CASSLSGSTEAFF.